Listed below are T cell receptor beta chains from one sample, sequenced in a study of Graves' ophthalmopathy and Graves' hyperthyroidism. One entry per CDR3 protein, called by TCRdb with MiXCR from the multiplex PCR reads. The sample records roughly 230,000 distinct CDR3 sequences, roughly a fifth being singletons. Sequenced sample: peripheral blood. These receptor sequences come from a woman aged 50 to 60 with Graves' ophthalmopathy. The CDR3 runs from the conserved cysteine through the conserved F or W. A D gene is named only where the DNA matches it firmly. Some rows mark clone size as missing; the rest say once, few, many or name a class of expanded clone.

j_call d_call cdr3_length v_call clone_size cdr3_aa cdr3_nt
TRBJ2-7 NA 12 TRBV7-2 many CASSLALDEQYF TGTGCCAGCAGCTTAGCACTAGACGAGCAGTACTTC
TRBJ2-5 TRBD2 14 TRBV7-3 many CASSLIPGGETQYF TGTGCCAGCAGCTTAATTCCGGGGGGAGAGACCCAGTACTTC
TRBJ1-5 TRBD1 13 TRBV28 NA CASSPTGHQPQHF TGTGCCAGCAGTCCGACAGGGCATCAGCCCCAGCATTTT
TRBJ2-6 NA 19 TRBV10-3 many CAISERQGGGTMGANVLTF TGTGCCATCAGTGAGCGACAGGGAGGGGGAACGATGGGGGCCAACGTCCTGACTTTC
TRBJ2-7 NA 14 TRBV6-1 NA CASSGGRQGDKQYF TGTGCCAGCAGCGGGGGGCGCCAGGGGGATAAGCAGTACTTC
TRBJ2-7 TRBD2 14 TRBV20-1 many CSARGTSATYEQYF TGCAGTGCTAGGGGGACTAGTGCAACCTACGAGCAGTACTTC
TRBJ1-5 NA 15 TRBV19 NA CASSRQRNSNQPQHF TGTGCCAGTAGTAGGCAAAGAAATAGCAATCAGCCCCAGCATTTT
TRBJ2-7 NA 16 TRBV2 few CASSEQQGISLYEQYF TGTGCCAGCAGTGAGCAACAGGGTATTTCCCTCTACGAGCAGTACTTC
TRBJ1-1 NA 13 TRBV20-1 many CSARDRWGTEAFF TGCAGTGCTAGAGATAGGTGGGGGACTGAAGCTTTCTTT
TRBJ1-2 NA 12 TRBV28 many CASSFRGYGYTF TGTGCCAGCAGTTTCCGGGGGTATGGCTACACCTTC
TRBJ2-2 NA 14 TRBV24-1 many CATSARQSTGELFF TGTGCCACCAGTGCCCGACAGTCCACCGGGGAGCTGTTTTTT
TRBJ2-7 TRBD1 13 TRBV29-1 many CSVEGTGGFEQYF TGCAGCGTTGAGGGGACAGGGGGCTTCGAGCAGTACTTC
TRBJ1-3 TRBD1 14 TRBV30 many CAWTQIGGTDTIYF TGTGCCTGGACGCAGATAGGGGGCACGGACACCATATATTTT
TRBJ1-2 TRBD1 12 TRBV5-1 many CASSLAGQGPFF TGCGCCAGCAGCTTGGCCGGACAGGGTCCTTTCTTC
TRBJ2-4 NA 13 TRBV28 many CASTLQQGNIQYF TGTGCCAGCACGCTCCAACAGGGAAACATTCAGTACTTC
TRBJ2-6 TRBD1 17 TRBV24-1 many CATSDKGASSGANVLTF TGTGCCACCAGTGATAAGGGGGCGAGCTCTGGGGCCAACGTCCTGACTTTC
TRBJ1-1 TRBD1 14 TRBV30 NA CAWTTLQVEGAAFF TGTGCCTGGACTACCCTCCAGGTGGAGGGGGCAGCTTTCTTT
TRBJ1-2 NA 11 TRBV19 many CASSAGQIYTF TGTGCCAGTAGTGCTGGACAGATTTACACCTTC
TRBJ2-1 TRBD2 15 TRBV20-1 few CSARAGLAGPNEQFF TGCAGTGCTAGGGCGGGACTAGCGGGCCCCAATGAGCAGTTCTTC
TRBJ1-5 NA 17 TRBV19 many CASSIRGGQGYNQPQHF TGTGCCAGTAGTATACGGGGGGGGCAGGGATACAATCAGCCCCAGCATTTT
TRBJ1-6 TRBD1 15 TRBV5-1 many CASRGTGTGGSPLHF TGCGCCAGCAGAGGAACCGGGACAGGGGGATCACCCCTCCACTTT
TRBJ2-4 NA 14 TRBV28 many CASSAHGPKNIQYF TGTGCCAGCAGTGCCCACGGACCCAAAAACATTCAGTACTTC
TRBJ2-7 NA 13 TRBV7-2 many CASSHMTGAEQYF TGTGCCAGCAGCCACATGACGGGGGCCGAGCAGTACTTC
TRBJ1-5 TRBD1 15 TRBV20-1 NA CSAHSGGYSNQPQHF TGCAGTGCCCATTCAGGGGGTTATAGCAATCAGCCCCAGCATTTT
TRBJ2-2 NA 16 TRBV12-3/TRBV12-4 many CASSLAYLAGTGELFF TGTGCCAGCAGTTTAGCGTACCTGGCAGGCACCGGGGAGCTGTTTTTT
TRBJ2-5 NA 15 TRBV4-1 few CASSQGGLARETQYF TGCGCCAGCAGCCAAGGAGGTCTAGCGAGGGAGACCCAGTACTTC
TRBJ1-1 TRBD1 14 TRBV12-3/TRBV12-4 many CASGDRGKNTEAFF TGTGCCAGCGGGGACAGGGGCAAGAACACTGAAGCTTTCTTT
TRBJ2-6 TRBD1 18 TRBV12-5 NA CASGLIGQGVSGANVLTF TGTGCTAGTGGTTTGATCGGACAGGGAGTCTCTGGGGCCAACGTCCTGACTTTC
TRBJ2-7 NA 17 TRBV28 few CASSLRGGQAVSYEQYF TGTGCCAGCAGTTTACGGGGGGGACAGGCCGTATCCTACGAGCAGTACTTC
TRBJ2-5 TRBD1 13 TRBV11-3 few CASSSDRGKTQYF TGTGCCAGCAGCTCCGACAGGGGCAAGACCCAGTACTTC
TRBJ1-5 TRBD1 16 TRBV5-6 NA CASSFMDRGSNQPQHF TGTGCCAGCAGCTTCATGGACAGGGGAAGTAATCAGCCCCAGCATTTT
TRBJ2-2 NA 14 TRBV29-1 many CSVGLRSGTGELFF TGCAGCGTTGGGTTGAGGAGCGGCACCGGGGAGCTGTTTTTT
TRBJ2-7 TRBD1 16 TRBV28 many CASSFPLTGGGYEQYF TGTGCCAGCAGTTTCCCCTTGACAGGGGGCGGCTACGAGCAGTACTTC
TRBJ1-1 NA 14 TRBV30 many CAWSVQGGGTEAFF TGTGCCTGGAGTGTACAAGGGGGTGGGACTGAAGCTTTCTTT
TRBJ2-4 NA 14 TRBV6-5 many CASSYSRASDIQYF TGTGCCAGCAGTTACTCGAGAGCGAGCGACATTCAGTACTTC
TRBJ1-5 NA 14 TRBV7-9 many CASSPDGSNQPQHF TGTGCCAGCAGCCCCGACGGTAGCAATCAGCCCCAGCATTTT
TRBJ1-5 TRBD1 15 TRBV7-2 NA CASSLDRVRGQPQHF TGTGCCAGCAGCCTGGACAGGGTCCGTGGTCAGCCCCAGCATTTT
TRBJ1-1 TRBD1 15 TRBV6-5 many CASSYLGTGRTEAFF TGTGCCAGCAGTTACCTAGGGACAGGGAGGACTGAAGCTTTCTTT
TRBJ1-2 NA 15 TRBV9 NA CASSVVPGTNYGYTF TGTGCCAGCAGCGTAGTACCAGGGACAAACTATGGCTACACCTTC
TRBJ1-5 NA 14 TRBV6-4 many CASSNGGGDQPQHF TGTGCCAGCAGCAACGGGGGGGGCGATCAGCCCCAGCATTTT
TRBJ1-1 NA 11 TRBV12-3/TRBV12-4 NA CASTLGPRAFF TGTGCCAGCACCTTGGGGCCCCGCGCTTTCTTT